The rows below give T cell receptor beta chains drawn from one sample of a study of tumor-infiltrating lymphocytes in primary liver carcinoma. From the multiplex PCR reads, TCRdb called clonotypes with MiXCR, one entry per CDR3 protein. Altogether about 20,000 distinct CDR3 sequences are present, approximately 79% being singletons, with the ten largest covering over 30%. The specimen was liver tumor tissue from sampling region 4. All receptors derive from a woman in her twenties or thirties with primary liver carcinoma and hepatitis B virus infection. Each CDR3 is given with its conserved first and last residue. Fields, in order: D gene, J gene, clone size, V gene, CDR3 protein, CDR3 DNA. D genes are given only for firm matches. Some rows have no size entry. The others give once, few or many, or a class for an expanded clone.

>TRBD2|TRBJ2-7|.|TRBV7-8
CASKQTSGGPYEQYF
TGTGCCAGCAAACAGACTAGCGGGGGGCCCTACGAGCAGTACTTC
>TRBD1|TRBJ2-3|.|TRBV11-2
CASSRARQGRVDTQYF
TGTGCCAGCAGTCGGGCGCGACAGGGAAGGGTAGATACGCAGTATTTT
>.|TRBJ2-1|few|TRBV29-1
CSALRECNEQFF
TGCAGCGCTCTAAGGGAATGCAATGAGCAGTTCTTC
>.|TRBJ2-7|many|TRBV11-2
CASSIRDPGSDQYF
TGTGCCAGCAGCATCCGGGACCCCGGCAGCGATCAGTACTTC
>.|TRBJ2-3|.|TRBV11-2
CASRLQWGDTLYF
TGTGCCAGCAGGCTACAGTGGGGGGATACGCTGTATTTT
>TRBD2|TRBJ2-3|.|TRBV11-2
CANSPGLAGSDTQYF
TGTGCCAACAGCCCTGGACTAGCGGGCTCAGATACGCAGTATTTT
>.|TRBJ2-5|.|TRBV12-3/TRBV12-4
CALSIYPGSEETQHF
TGTGCCCTCAGCATCTACCCCGGGAGTGAAGAGACCCAGCACTTC
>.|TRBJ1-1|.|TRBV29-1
CNVETGSTEVFF
TGCAACGTCGAGACGGGGAGCACTGAAGTTTTCTTT
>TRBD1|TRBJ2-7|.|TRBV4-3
CVSCQDRRTGREQYF
TGCGTCAGCTGCCAAGATCGACGGACAGGGCGGGAGCAGTACTTC
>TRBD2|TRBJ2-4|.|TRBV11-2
CANSHAGTFTGTSGRQNIQHF
TGTGCCAACAGCCATGCCGGGACATTTACCGGGACTAGCGGGAGACAAAACATTCAGCATTTC
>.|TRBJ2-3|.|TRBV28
CASSLDRCGGTHYF
TGTGCCAGCAGTTTAGACAGGTGTGGTGGGACGCACTATTTT
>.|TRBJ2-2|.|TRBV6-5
CASSSRIGFTGELFF
TGTGCCAGCAGTTCGCGGATAGGGTTTACCGGGGAGCTGTTTTTT
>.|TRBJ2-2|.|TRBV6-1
CVSNETLPGGAANAGELFF
TGTGTCAGCAATGAAACCCTTCCCGGGGGCGCCGCGAACGCCGGGGAGCTGTTTTTT
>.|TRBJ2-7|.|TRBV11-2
CASSSNEQYF
TGTGCCAGCAGCTCCAACGAGCAGTACTTC
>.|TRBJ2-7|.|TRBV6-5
CSSSYKDCSSYEQYF
TGTTCCAGCAGCTACAAGGACTGCAGCTCCTACGAGCAGTACTTC
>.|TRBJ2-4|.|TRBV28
CTSSFDKNILYF
TGTACCAGCAGTTTCGATAAAAACATTCTGTACTTC
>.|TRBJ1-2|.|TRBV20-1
CSARGRLSNYGYTF
TGCAGTGCTAGAGGGAGGCTTTCTAACTATGGCTACACCTTC
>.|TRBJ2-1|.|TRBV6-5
CASNYKDSSSYEQFF
TGTGCCAGCAATTACAAGGACAGTAGCTCCTACGAGCAGTTCTTC
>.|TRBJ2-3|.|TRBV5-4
CASSVDGHPPPSDRRYF
TGTGCCAGCAGCGTAGACGGACACCCTCCACCCTCAGATAGGCGGTATTTT
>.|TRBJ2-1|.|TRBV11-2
CASSLMRTSYNEQIF
TGTGCCAGCAGCTTAATGAGGACCTCCTACAATGAACAGATCTTC
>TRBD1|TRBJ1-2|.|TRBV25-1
CASSEQGVNGHTF
TGTGCCAGCAGTGAACAGGGGGTGAATGGCCACACCTTC
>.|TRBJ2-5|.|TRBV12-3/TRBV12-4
CASSTLSRWRFQETQYF
TGTGCCAGCAGTACTCTATCCCGCTGGAGGTTCCAAGAGACCCAGTACTTC
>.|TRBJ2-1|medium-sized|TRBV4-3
CASSQDPQQNNEQFF
TGCGCCAGCAGCCAAGATCCCCAGCAAAACAATGAGCAGTTCTTC
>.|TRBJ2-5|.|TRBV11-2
CASSLGLESQYF
TGTGCCAGCAGTCTAGGGTTAGAGTCCCAGTACTTC
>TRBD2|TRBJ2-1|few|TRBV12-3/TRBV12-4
CAGSLSGTSGLGQFF
TGTGCCGGCAGCCTGTCCGGGACTAGCGGTCTTGGGCAGTTCTTC
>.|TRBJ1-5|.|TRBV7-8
CVSSLSQSTQPQHF
TGTGTCAGCAGCTTATCACAGAGCACTCAGCCCCAGCATTTT
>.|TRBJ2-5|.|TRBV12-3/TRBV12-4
CASSTYPMSDETQYF
TGTGCCAGCAGTACCTACCCCATGAGCGACGAGACCCAGTACTTC
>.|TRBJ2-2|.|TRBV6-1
CASMKIRDTWELLF
TGTGCCAGTATGAAGATAAGGGACACCTGGGAGCTGCTTTTT
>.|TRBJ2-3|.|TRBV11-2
CASSPRETSSRDTQCF
TGTGCCAGCAGCCCGAGGGAGACGTCGAGTAGAGATACGCAGTGTTTT
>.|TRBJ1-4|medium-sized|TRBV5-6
CASSLAWLSEKLFF
TGTGCCAGCAGCTTGGCTTGGCTGAGTGAAAAACTGTTTTTT
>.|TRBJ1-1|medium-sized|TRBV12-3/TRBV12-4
CASSLATPGNTEAFF
TGTGCCAGCAGTTTAGCCACCCCGGGGAACACTGAAGCTTTCTTT
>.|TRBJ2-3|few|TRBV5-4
CASSVDGHPPSTDTQYF
TGTGCCAGCAGTGTAGACGGACACCCTCCTTCCACAGATACGCAGTATTTT
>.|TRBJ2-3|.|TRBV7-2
CASSPDYLSTDTQYF
TGTGCCAGCAGCCCCGACTACCTCTCCACAGATACGCAGTATTTT
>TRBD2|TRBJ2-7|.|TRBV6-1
CASSNIAGVHEQYF
TGTGCCAGCAGTAACATAGCGGGAGTGCACGAGCAGTACTTC
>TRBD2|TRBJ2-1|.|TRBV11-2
CASGLDIGLAMGEQFF
TGTGCCAGCGGCTTGGATATCGGACTAGCCATGGGTGAGCAGTTTTTC
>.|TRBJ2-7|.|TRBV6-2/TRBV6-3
CASSYLAIPYEQYF
TGTGCCAGCAGTTATTTGGCAATCCCCTACGAGCAGTACTTC
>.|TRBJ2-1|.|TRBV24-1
CVTQGHLDDEQFF
TGTGTCACACAGGGACATCTCGACGATGAGCAGTTCTTC
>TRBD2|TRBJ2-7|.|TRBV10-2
CANSCTSGSYEQYF
TGCGCCAACAGTTGTACTAGCGGGAGCTACGAGCAGTACTTC
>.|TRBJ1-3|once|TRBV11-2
CASSLYKETGNAIYF
TGTGCCAGCAGCTTATACAAGGAGACTGGGAACGCCATATATTTT
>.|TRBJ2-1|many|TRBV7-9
CASGNDGVF
TGTGCCAGCGGGAACGACGGGGTCTTC
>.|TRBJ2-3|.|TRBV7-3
CVSSPYKGGRDTQYF
TGTGTCAGCAGTCCCTATAAAGGCGGCAGAGATACGCAGTATTTT
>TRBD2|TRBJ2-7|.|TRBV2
CANSEATSSDYEQYF
TGTGCCAACAGTGAGGCGACTAGCAGCGACTATGAGCAGTACTTC
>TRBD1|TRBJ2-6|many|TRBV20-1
CSAWDRGGANVLTF
TGCAGTGCTTGGGACAGGGGCGGGGCCAACGTCCTGACTTTC
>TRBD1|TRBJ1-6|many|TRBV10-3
CAISHDRGGSPLHF
TGTGCCATCAGCCACGACAGGGGAGGATCACCCCTCCACTTT
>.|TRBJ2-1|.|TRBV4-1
CASIQVGRRISQNEQFF
TGCGCCAGCATCCAAGTGGGCCGGAGGATTTCCCAGAATGAGCAGTTCTTC
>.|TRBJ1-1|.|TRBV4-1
CAGSQDIPVNTEASF
TGCGCCGGCAGCCAAGATATCCCAGTGAACACTGAAGCATCCTTT
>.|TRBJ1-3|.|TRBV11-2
CVSSLDLDYYGNTIYF
TGTGTCAGCAGCTTAGATCTAGACTACTATGGAAACACCATATATTTT
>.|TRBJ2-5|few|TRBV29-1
CSVVSWTWETQYF
TGCAGCGTCGTCAGTTGGACGTGGGAGACCCAGTACTTC
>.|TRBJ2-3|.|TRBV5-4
CASSVDGHTPPIDTQYF
TGTGCCAGCAGTGTAGACGGACACACTCCACCCATAGATACGCAGTATTTT
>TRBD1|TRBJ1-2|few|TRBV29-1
CSITSWTGEGYIF
TGCAGCATTACGTCTTGGACAGGGGAAGGCTACATCTTC
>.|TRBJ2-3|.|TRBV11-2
CARGQRETSSTDTQYF
TGTGCCAGGGGCCAGAGGGAGACGTCGAGCACAGATACGCAGTATTTT
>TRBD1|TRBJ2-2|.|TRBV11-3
CVSSSYRGPGELFF
TGTGTCAGCAGCTCCTACAGGGGGCCCGGGGAGCTGTTTTTT
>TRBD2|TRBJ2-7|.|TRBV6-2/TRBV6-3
CASSQLAGRHYEQYF
TGTGCCAGCAGTCAATTAGCGGGAAGACATTACGAGCAGTATTTC
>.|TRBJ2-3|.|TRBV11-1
CAGSSGGSSVGALTDTQYF
TGTGCCGGCAGCTCTGGGGGTAGCTCTGTTGGAGCCCTCACAGATACGCAGTATTTT
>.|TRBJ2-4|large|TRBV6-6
CASSPFKNIQYF
TGTGCCAGCAGCCCCTTCAAAAACATTCAGTACTTC
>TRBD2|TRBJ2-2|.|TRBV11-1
CPSGRVMAGVSWELFF
TGTCCCAGCGGCAGGGTTATGGCGGGAGTGTCCTGGGAGCTGTTTTTT
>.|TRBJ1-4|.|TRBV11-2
CASSPWGGGKLFF
TGTGCCAGCAGCCCCTGGGGGGGGGGGAAACTGTTTTTT
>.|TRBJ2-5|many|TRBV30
CAWDRPRETQYF
TGTGCCTGGGACAGGCCTAGGGAGACCCAGTACTTC
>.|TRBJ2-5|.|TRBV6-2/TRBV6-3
CTNSCDGLGETQYF
TGTACCAACAGTTGCGACGGCCTGGGAGAGACCCAGTACTTC